Below are 25 T cell receptor beta chains sequenced from a single sample in a study of neoadjuvant anti-PD-1 for oral cavity cancer. The assay was immunoSEQ multiplex PCR, and TCRdb's table has in-frame clones only and misses some. This sample has approximately 67,000 clones, with about 86% found just once. The sequencing here drew on PBMCs, taken before nivolumab (anti-PD-1) treatment. The receptors stem from a person aged 35-79 years with oral cavity squamous cell carcinoma.

The chain couples TRBV5-1 to TRBJ1-2, with unresolved D. V lost 4 bases and J lost 2, with 12 bases in between. The CDR3 runs to 14 residues. The V gene's germline CDR1 is SGHRS and CDR2 YFSETQ. The CDR3: CASSPSRQNYGYTF. As DNA, the CDR3 is TGCGCCAGCAGCCCGAGTCGCCAGAACTATGGCTACACCTTC.

V gene TRBV27 combines with J gene TRBJ2-3; maybe TRBD2 (6 bases). Per the germline V gene, CDR1 is MNHEY and CDR2 is SMNVEV (reference sequence). V was trimmed by 2 bases and J by 0 bases, leaving 12 bases between them. The CDR3 is 16 residues long. CDR3 protein: CASSLAGGTSTDTQYF. The CDR3 DNA follows: TGTGCCAGCAGTTTAGCCGGAGGGACTAGCACAGATACGCAGTATTTT.

This clone has just a few counts. The chain carries TRBV2 and TRBJ2-1; D ambiguous. V shed 6 bases and J shed 5 bases, with 11 bases lying between them. CDR1 is SNHLY, CDR2 FYNNEI, per germline. The CDR3 is 13 residues long. The CDR3 is CASRSMGNNEQFF. Here the CDR3 DNA reads TGTGCCAGCAGGAGCATGGGGAACAATGAGCAGTTCTTC.

The gene calls are TRBV25-1 and TRBJ2-5; perhaps D is TRBD1 or TRBD2 (6 bases each). V was clipped by 0 bases and J by 9 bases, with 14 bases between them. Germline lookup yields CDR1 MGHDK and CDR2 SYGVNS. The CDR3 sequence is 14 residues long. The chain's CDR3 is CASSEYRGAGAQYF. CDR3 coding DNA: TGTGCCAGCAGTGAATATAGGGGGGCAGGGGCCCAGTACTTC.

The CDR3 DNA follows: TGTGCCAGTAGTAACCGGGACAGAACCTACGAGCAGTACTTC. Amino acid sequence: CASSNRDRTYEQYF. The chain is built from TRBV19 and TRBJ2-7; TRBD1 aligns across 7 bases. The germline V gene encodes CDR1 LNHDA and CDR2 SQIVND (reference sequence). The ends lost 4 bases at V and 2 bases at J; junction bases unmatched: 5. This CDR3 has 14 amino acids.

V usage is TRBV6-5 and J usage is TRBJ1-5; D gene ambiguous. V lost 5 bases and J 11 bases, leaving 10 bases between the germline ends. The CDR3 consists of 11 residues. Germline CDR1 is MNHEY and CDR2 is SVGAGI. CDR3 bases: TGTGCCAGCAGTGTGCGTGGGGCCCAGCATTTT. It is translated as CASSVRGAQHF.

The genes are TRBV29-1 and TRBJ1-2; no definite D call. The CDR3 runs to 15 residues. Per germline, CDR1 SQVTM and CDR2 ANQGSEA. Trimming pared 3 bases from V and 0 bases from J, leaving 14 bases between. The CDR3 coding sequence is TGCAGCGTTGACCCCTATGAAGGAGCTAACTATGGCTACACCTTC. It encodes CSVDPYEGANYGYTF.

The J gene is TRBJ1-3, the V gene TRBV28; TRBD1 might be the D (6 bases). This CDR3 is built from 13 residues. V lost 5 bases to trimming and J lost 3 bases, with 8 bases between them. Looked up from germline, CDR1 is MDHEN and CDR2 is SYDVKM. The CDR3 reads CASSTGNGNTIYF. Written as DNA, the CDR3 is TGTGCCAGCAGTACAGGGAATGGAAACACCATATATTTT.

This chain connects TRBV6-5 to TRBJ1-5; D ambiguous. Germline CDR1 is MNHEY and CDR2 is SVGAGI. The germline V and J ends were trimmed by 6 bases and 1 base, with 13 bases remaining between them. There are 15 residues in the CDR3. The chain's CDR3 is CASRPGGESNQPQHF. The CDR3 DNA is TGTGCCAGCAGGCCTGGCGGCGAGAGCAATCAGCCCCAGCATTTT.

This clone was picked up a small number of times. The J gene is TRBJ2-3, the V gene TRBV13; TRBD2 matches 13 bases. J gave up 3 bases and V 5 bases, and 8 bases lay outside the gene matches. This CDR3 comprises 17 residues. Looked up from germline, CDR1 is PRHDT and CDR2 is FYEKMQ (reference sequence). The CDR3 sequence: CASSPERLAGGTDTQYF. In DNA form, the CDR3 reads TGTGCCAGCAGCCCGGAGCGACTAGCGGGGGGAACAGATACGCAGTATTTT.

The chain has TRBV5-6 and TRBJ1-2, with D maybe TRBD1 (5 bases). CDR1 is SGHDT, CDR2 YYEEEE, per germline. V lost 3 bases and J lost 6, with 18 bases in between. CDR3 length equals 15 residues. In DNA, the CDR3 is TGTGCCAGCAGCTCCTTGGGGGGATGGAGAGATGGCTACACCTTC. Encoded protein: CASSSLGGWRDGYTF. Looking up the rest from reference TRBV5-6 and TRBJ1-2 gives the full variable domain: DAGVTQSPTHLIKTRGQQVTLRCSPKSGHDTVSWYQQALGQGPQFIFQYYEEEERQRGNFPDRFSGHQFPNYSSELNVNALLLGDSALYLCASSSLGGWRDGYTFGSGTRLTVV.

CDR3 in amino acids: CASSPNRANQPQHF. The CDR3 coding sequence is TGTGCCAGCAGCCCAAACAGGGCCAATCAGCCCCAGCATTTT. The V and J genes are TRBV7-9 and TRBJ1-5; a possible D gene is TRBD1 (6 bases). Germline values: CDR1 SEHNR, CDR2 FQNEAQ (reference sequence). V lost 5 bases to trimming and J lost 3 bases, with 11 bases between them. CDR3 length: 14 residues.

The CDR3 here is CASSPGRNQPQHF. The CDR3, as DNA: TGTGCCAGCAGCCCCGGACGGAATCAGCCCCAGCATTTT. The chain combines TRBV5-6 with TRBJ1-5, with unresolved D. Germline CDR1 is SGHDT and CDR2 is YYEEEE. Deletions cut 4 bases from V and 4 bases from J, with 9 bases between. The CDR3 has 13 residues. The whole variable domain, filled in from reference TRBV5-6 and TRBJ1-5, reads DAGVTQSPTHLIKTRGQQVTLRCSPKSGHDTVSWYQQALGQGPQFIFQYYEEEERQRGNFPDRFSGHQFPNYSSELNVNALLLGDSALYLCASSPGRNQPQHFGDGTRLSIL.

The rearrangement joins TRBV9 to TRBJ2-2; no definite D call. Germline V gene lookup returns CDR1 SGDLS and CDR2 YYNGEE. The CDR3 runs to 15 residues. V dropped 0 bases and J dropped 2 bases, with 8 bases sitting between them. The CDR3, as DNA: TGTGCCAGCAGCGTAGTCCCGGTAAACACCGGGGAGCTGTTTTTT. It yields the protein CASSVVPVNTGELFF.

This clone showed up just a few times. V and J are TRBV5-1 and TRBJ1-1, with a weak D call TRBD1 (6 bases). The CDR3 is made up of 14 amino acids. The germline gives CDR1 SGHRS, CDR2 YFSETQ. V was pared by 2 bases and J by 0 bases, with 8 bases between. The CDR3 DNA is TGCGCCAGCAGCTTCAGGGGTCTGAACACTGAAGCTTTCTTT. Protein sequence: CASSFRGLNTEAFF.

The chain has TRBV5-1 and TRBJ2-2; D gene uncertain. Trimming shortened V by 5 bases and J by 0 bases, and 8 bases separated the two germline ends. Germline V gene data show CDR1 as SGHRS and CDR2 as YFSETQ. This CDR3 has 14 amino acids. The CDR3 here is CASSDTPNTGELFF. CDR3 nucleotides: TGCGCCAGCAGTGACACGCCGAACACCGGGGAGCTGTTTTTT.

This chain links TRBV30 with TRBJ2-3; the D is unclear. The CDR3 spans 13 residues. Deletions cut 0 bases from V and 1 base from J, with 5 bases between. Germline V CDR1 and CDR2: GTSNPN, SVGIG (reference sequence). CDR3: CAWSVAGTDTQYF. The DNA for the CDR3 is TGTGCCTGGAGTGTCGCGGGCACAGATACGCAGTATTTT.

By share of the sample, this clone is medium-sized. J is TRBJ1-2 and V is TRBV7-9; no reliable D call. Trimming took off 4 bases at V and 1 base at J, with 10 bases between the two ends. Germline V lookup: CDR1 SEHNR, CDR2 FQNEAQ (reference sequence). This CDR3 region has 14 residues. The CDR3 DNA follows: TGTGCCAGCAGCTCCTCTGCTCATAACTATGGCTACACCTTC. This encodes CASSSSAHNYGYTF.

CDR3 sequence: CASSSQTSGTYEQYF. In DNA form, the CDR3 reads TGTGCCAGCAGTTCCCAGACTAGCGGTACCTACGAGCAGTACTTC. J is TRBJ2-7 and V is TRBV6-5; 9 positions match TRBD2. The V and J ends lost 4 bases and 2 bases, in that order; junction bases with no gene match: 6. Germline CDR1 reads MNHEY; CDR2 reads SVGAGI. This CDR3 contains 15 residues.

The chain employs TRBV5-4 and TRBJ2-7, with TRBD1 matching 8 bases. CDR1 is SGHNT and CDR2 is YYREEE in the germline V gene (reference sequence). This CDR3 is built from 14 residues. Trimming at V came to 0 bases and at J to 5 bases, leaving 4 bases not matched to a gene. The CDR3 here is CASSLVDREDEQYF. The CDR3 nucleotides are TGTGCCAGCAGCTTGGTGGACAGGGAAGACGAGCAGTACTTC.

The chain couples TRBV2 to TRBJ2-7; weak D call: TRBD2 (6 bases). Germline V CDR1 and CDR2: SNHLY, FYNNEI. The CDR3 is 14 residues long. Trimming pared 7 bases from V and 5 bases from J, leaving 18 bases between. The CDR3 DNA sequence: TGTGCCAGCATGGGAGGCGGGATTTTCAACGAGCAGTACTTC. This encodes CASMGGGIFNEQYF. The full variable domain, in which reference TRBV2 and TRBJ2-7 provide the parts outside the CDR3, is EPEVTQTPSHQVTQMGQEVILRCVPISNHLYFYWYRQILGQKVEFLVSFYNNEISEKSEIFDDQFSVERPDGSNFTLKIRSTKLEDSAMYFCASMGGGIFNEQYFGPGTRLTVT.

The V and J genes are TRBV14 and TRBJ1-1; the D gene is possibly TRBD1 (5 bases). Per germline, CDR1 SGHDN and CDR2 FVKESK. The CDR3 loop spans 14 amino acids. Trimming took 1 base from V and 4 from J, leaving 10 bases between them. The CDR3 is CASSQVKGSTEAFF. The DNA of the CDR3 is TGTGCCAGCAGCCAAGTTAAGGGGAGCACTGAAGCTTTCTTT.

CDR3 DNA: TGTGCCAGCAGCTTTACCGGGACGGATTATGGCTACACCTTC. It codes for CASSFTGTDYGYTF. V gene TRBV11-2 combines with J gene TRBJ1-2; D is possibly TRBD1 (5 bases). V lost 3 bases and J 5 bases, leaving 13 bases between the germline ends. This CDR3 is built from 14 residues. The germline CDR1 and CDR2 sequences are SGHAT and FQNNGV.

V and J are TRBV7-3 and TRBJ1-2, with D perhaps matching TRBD1 (5 bases). CDR1 is SGHTA and CDR2 is FQGTGA in the germline V gene. The germline V and J ends were trimmed by 5 bases and 8 bases, with 18 bases remaining between them. This CDR3 comprises 14 residues. For the CDR3, the DNA is TGTGCCAGCAGCCCAACCGGGGGGGTGTTAGGCTACACCTTC. This encodes CASSPTGGVLGYTF. Drawing the rest from reference TRBV7-3 and TRBJ1-2, the complete variable domain is GAGVSQTPSNKVTEKGKYVELRCDPISGHTALYWYRQSLGQGPEFLIYFQGTGAADDSGLPNDRFFAVRPEGSVSTLKIQRTERGDSAVYLCASSPTGGVLGYTFGSGTRLTVV.

This chain connects TRBV5-1 to TRBJ1-1; weak D call: TRBD1 (5 bases). Germline lookup yields CDR1 SGHRS and CDR2 YFSETQ. V lost 4 bases and J 0 bases, leaving 16 bases between the germline ends. This CDR3 is 16 amino acids long. Here the CDR3 DNA reads TGCGCCAGCAGCCGAGACGGACACCTCCTGAACACTGAAGCTTTCTTT. Translated, it gives CASSRDGHLLNTEAFF.